This TCR beta chain was recorded in a study of OX40 agonist ivuxolimab in advanced cancers. Per the germline V gene, CDR1 is SGHDN and CDR2 is FVKESK. Trimming took off 5 bases at V and 2 bases at J, with 22 bases between the two ends. There are 18 residues in the CDR3. The data were produced by immunoSEQ multiplex PCR, yet TCRdb's version contains in-frame clones alone and is incomplete. The sample yields 80,000 or so clones, around 83% seen once. This clonotype was sampled from an adult with an advanced solid tumor such as melanoma, head and neck, liver or kidney cancer. The sequenced sample was CD4+ or CD8+ T cells sorted from blood, obtained in a trial of the OX40 agonist ivuxolimab. The chain has TRBV14 and TRBJ1-3; a weak D match, TRBD1 (5 bases). The CDR3 DNA reads as TGTGCCAGCAGCGGAGGGGTTAGGTCATTGGTTCCTGGAAACACCATATATTTT. Translation gives CASSGGVRSLVPGNTIYF.